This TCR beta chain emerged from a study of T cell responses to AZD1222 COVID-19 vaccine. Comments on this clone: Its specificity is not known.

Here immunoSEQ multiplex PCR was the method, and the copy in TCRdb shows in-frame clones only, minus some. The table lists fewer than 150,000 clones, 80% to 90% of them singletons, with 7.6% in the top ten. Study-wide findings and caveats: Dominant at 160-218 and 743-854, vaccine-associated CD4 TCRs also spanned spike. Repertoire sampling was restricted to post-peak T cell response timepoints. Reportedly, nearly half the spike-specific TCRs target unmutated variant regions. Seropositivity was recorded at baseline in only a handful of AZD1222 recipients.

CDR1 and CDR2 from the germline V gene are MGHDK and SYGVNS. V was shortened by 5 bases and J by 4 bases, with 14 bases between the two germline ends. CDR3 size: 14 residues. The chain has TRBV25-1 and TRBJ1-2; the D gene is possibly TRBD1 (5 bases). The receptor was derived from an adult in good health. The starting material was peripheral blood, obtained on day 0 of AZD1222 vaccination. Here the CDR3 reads CASSFRDEIYGYTF. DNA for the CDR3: TGTGCCAGCAGTTTTAGGGACGAGATCTATGGCTACACCTTC.